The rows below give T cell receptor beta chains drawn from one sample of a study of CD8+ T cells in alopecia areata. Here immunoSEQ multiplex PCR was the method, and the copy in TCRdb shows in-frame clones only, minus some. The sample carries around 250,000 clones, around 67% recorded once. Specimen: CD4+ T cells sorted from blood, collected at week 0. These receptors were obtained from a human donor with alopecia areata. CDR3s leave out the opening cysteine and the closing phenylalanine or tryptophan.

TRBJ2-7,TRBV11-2,ASSLTGERAREQY
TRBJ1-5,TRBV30,AWSAPRGQSLQPQH
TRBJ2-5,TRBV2,ASTTEYQETQY
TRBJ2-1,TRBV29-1,SVEKGAGNEQF
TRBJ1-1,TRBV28,ATWGMNTEAF
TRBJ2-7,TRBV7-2,ASSLAVAETYEQY
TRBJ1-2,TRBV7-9,ASSSGFSGYT
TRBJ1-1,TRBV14,ASSPWTGFEAF
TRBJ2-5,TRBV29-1,SVVGQQGYQETQY
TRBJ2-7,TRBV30,AWTDRGGEQY
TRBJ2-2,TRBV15,ATSRVDRVIDTGELF
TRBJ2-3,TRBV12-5,ASGLQTGIAADTQY
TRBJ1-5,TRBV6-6,ASSPGQGAGQPQH
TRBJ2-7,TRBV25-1,ASSEGQGADEQY
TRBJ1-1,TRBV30,AWSVLVEAHAF
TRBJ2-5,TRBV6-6,ASTVAARETQY
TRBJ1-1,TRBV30,AWSVTSEAF
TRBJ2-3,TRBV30,AWNTADTQY
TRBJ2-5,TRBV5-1,ASSSGPQETQY
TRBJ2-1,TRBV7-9,ASSYYNEQF
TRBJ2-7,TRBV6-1,ASSLGHPTYEQY
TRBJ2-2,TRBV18,ASSPPNTGELF
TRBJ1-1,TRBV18,ASSPQQGLHTEAF
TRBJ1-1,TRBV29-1,SVGGLSTEAF
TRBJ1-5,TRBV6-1,ASNPEVGSSQPQH
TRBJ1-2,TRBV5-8,ASSDLRGRAGYT
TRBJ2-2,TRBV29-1,SAGTGTGELF
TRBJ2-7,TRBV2,ASSRQGVSYEQY
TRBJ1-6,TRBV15,ATSRDPAADSPLH
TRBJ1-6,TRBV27,ASRPRVYSPLH
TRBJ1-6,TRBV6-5,ASTQGSYNSPLH
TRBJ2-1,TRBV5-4,ASSLAQGNEQF
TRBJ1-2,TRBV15,ATSRDATGNYGYT
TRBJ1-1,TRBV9,ASSVTWQNTEAF
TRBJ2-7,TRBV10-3,AISEIGGRDDEQY
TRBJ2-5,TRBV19,ASTAGLGETQY
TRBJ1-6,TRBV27,ASSWGSYNSPLH
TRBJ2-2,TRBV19,ASSTPLGTLFTGELF
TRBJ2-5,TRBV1,TSSRPQETQY
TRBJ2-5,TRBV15,ATSTTTGGQETQY
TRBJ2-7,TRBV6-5,ASTFVYEQY
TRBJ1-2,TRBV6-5,ASSYDQVWADYGYT
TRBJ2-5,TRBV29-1,SVDPLQETQY
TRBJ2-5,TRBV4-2,ASSQDPGAGETQY
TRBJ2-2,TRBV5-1,ASTPPPSNTGELF
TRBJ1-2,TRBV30,AWSVRNYGYT
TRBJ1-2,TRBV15,ATSRGAGYGYT
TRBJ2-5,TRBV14,ASSQGDSRQFRETQY
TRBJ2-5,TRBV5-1,ASSLPQGLETQY
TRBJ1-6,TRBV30,AWSDVQGAANSPLH
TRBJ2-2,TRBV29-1,SVSIQGYGELF
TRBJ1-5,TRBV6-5,ASRRDSNQPQH
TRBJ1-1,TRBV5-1,ASAPTGIMNTEAF
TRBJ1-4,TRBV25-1,ASSGPRRATNEKLF